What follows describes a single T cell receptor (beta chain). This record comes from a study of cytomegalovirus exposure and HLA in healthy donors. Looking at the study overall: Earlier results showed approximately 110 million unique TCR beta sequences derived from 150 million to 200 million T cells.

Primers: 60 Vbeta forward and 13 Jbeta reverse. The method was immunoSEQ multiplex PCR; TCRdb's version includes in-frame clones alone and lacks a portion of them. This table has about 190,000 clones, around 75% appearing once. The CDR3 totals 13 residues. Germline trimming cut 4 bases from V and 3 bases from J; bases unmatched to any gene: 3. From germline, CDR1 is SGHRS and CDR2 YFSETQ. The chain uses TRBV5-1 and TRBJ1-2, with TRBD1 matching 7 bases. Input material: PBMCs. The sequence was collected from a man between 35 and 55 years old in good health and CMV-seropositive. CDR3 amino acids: CASSVQGDYGYTF. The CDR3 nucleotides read TGCGCCAGCAGCGTCCAGGGGGACTATGGCTACACCTTC. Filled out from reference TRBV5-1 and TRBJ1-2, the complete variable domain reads KAGVTQTPRYLIKTRGQQVTLSCSPISGHRSVSWYQQTPGQGLQFLFEYFSETQRNKGNFPGRFSGRQFSNSRSEMNVSTLELGDSALYLCASSVQGDYGYTFGSGTRLTVV.